One and the same sample provided the 21 T cell receptor beta chains below, sequenced in a study of blood T cell repertoires in COVID-19. TCRdb keeps only in-frame clones here, not all; method: immunoSEQ multiplex PCR. Altogether about 77,000 clones are present, 75% to 85% being singletons, with the ten largest covering 4% to 6%. Source material: peripheral blood. Receptor source: a woman between 65 and 79 years old with acute or convalescent COVID-19.

The chain carries TRBV7-9 and TRBJ1-4; 7 positions agree with TRBD1. Unmatched junction bases numbered 9, after V lost 5 bases and J lost 6 bases. This CDR3 is built from 15 residues. Germline V gene sequence: CDR1 SEHNR, CDR2 FQNEAQ (reference sequence). Written as DNA, the CDR3 is TGTGCCAGCAGCCTCTCGGGACAGTCCCATGAAAAACTGTTTTTT. Encoded protein: CASSLSGQSHEKLFF.

The CDR3 region is CASRTTGTEAFF. As DNA, the CDR3 is TGTGCCAGCAGAACGACAGGGACTGAAGCTTTCTTT. V is TRBV7-9 and J is TRBJ1-1, with 7 nucleotides matching TRBD1. The CDR3 consists of 12 residues. Looked up from germline, CDR1 is SEHNR and CDR2 is FQNEAQ (reference sequence). V shed 6 bases and J 5 bases; nucleotides not matched to a gene: 3.

Details on this clone: The identical CDR3 is also encoded by other nucleotide sequences in the sample. This CDR3 reads CASSPGEGYGYTF. The CDR3 coding sequence is TGTGCCAGCTCACCCGGCGAGGGCTATGGCTACACCTTC. V and J are TRBV18 and TRBJ1-2; D call uncertain. V was shortened by 3 bases and J by 4 bases, with 9 bases between the two germline ends. This CDR3 spans 13 amino acids. The germline gives CDR1 KGHSH, CDR2 LQKENI.

V gene TRBV4-2 combines with J gene TRBJ2-2; TRBD2 matches at 7 bases. The CDR3 loop spans 17 amino acids. Germline loops: CDR1 LGHNA, CDR2 YNFKEQ. V trimming: 0 bases; J trimming: 0 bases; junction bases outside the gene matches: 4. The CDR3: CASSQDFLAANTGELFF. CDR3 coding DNA: TGTGCCAGCAGCCAAGATTTTCTAGCGGCGAACACCGGGGAGCTGTTTTTT.

This chain connects TRBV19 to TRBJ2-3; the match to TRBD2 covers 8 bases. Trimming removed 8 bases from V and 5 bases from J; junction bases left unmatched: 9. This CDR3 is 14 amino acids long. Germline V lookup: CDR1 LNHDA, CDR2 SQIVND (reference sequence). This CDR3 reads CASSPGGARDTQYF. In DNA form, the CDR3 reads TGTGCCAGTTCTCCGGGGGGGGCCAGAGATACGCAGTATTTT.

The chain uses TRBV3-1 (or the pseudogene TRBV3-2) and TRBJ2-5; D uncertain. The germline V and J ends were trimmed by 0 bases and 5 bases, with 10 bases remaining between them. This CDR3 contains 14 residues. The germline CDR1 and CDR2 sequences are LGHDT and YNNKEL (reference sequence). CDR3 nucleotide sequence: TGTGCCAGCAGCCAAGATTGGGCTGTCGAGACCCAGTACTTC. Amino acid sequence: CASSQDWAVETQYF.

V usage is TRBV9 and J usage is TRBJ2-1, with TRBD2 matching 12 bases. The CDR3 extends over 15 amino acids. Germline trimming cut 1 base from V and 6 bases from J; bases unmatched to any gene: 2. CDR1 and CDR2 (germline): SGDLS, YYNGEE. The CDR3 here is CASSVTSGGTNEQFF. The CDR3 DNA sequence: TGTGCCAGCAGCGTAACTAGCGGGGGGACCAATGAGCAGTTCTTC.

J is TRBJ2-2 and V is TRBV5-1, with D perhaps matching TRBD2 (6 bases). Per the germline V gene, CDR1 is SGHRS and CDR2 is YFSETQ. The V end lost 3 bases, the J end lost 4 bases, and 16 bases lay between the germline ends. The CDR3 extends over 16 amino acids. In nucleotides, the CDR3 is TGCGCCAGCAGCTCGAGTGGGGGACTTGGCACCGGGGAGCTGTTTTTT. Protein product: CASSSSGGLGTGELFF.

The CDR3 DNA follows: TGTGCCAGCTCACCGATTGTAGAAGATACGCAGTATTTT. Translation: CASSPIVEDTQYF. V usage is TRBV18 and J usage is TRBJ2-3; no definite D call. The germline V gene encodes CDR1 KGHSH and CDR2 LQKENI. Trimming took off 3 bases at V and 5 bases at J, with 9 bases between the two ends. The CDR3 is 13 amino acids.

V and J are TRBV15 and TRBJ1-5; TRBD1 matches at 11 bases. The CDR3 extends over 19 amino acids. The ends lost 5 bases at V and 2 bases at J; junction bases unmatched: 14. Per germline, CDR1 LNHNV and CDR2 YYDKDF (reference sequence). CDR3 bases: TGTGCCACCAGCCCCGGGGTTTGGACAGGGGGCTTTGGCAATCAGCCCCAGCATTTT. Translated, it gives CATSPGVWTGGFGNQPQHF.

The CDR3 region is CASSSPGVNSPLHF. As DNA, the CDR3 is TGTGCCAGCAGCTCCCCCGGTGTTAATTCACCCCTCCACTTT. V is TRBV7-9 and J is TRBJ1-6; no reliable D call. Between the trimmed V and J ends, which lost 4 bases and 6 bases, there was a span of 10 bases. The CDR3 sequence is 14 residues long. Germline assignment: CDR1 SEHNR and CDR2 FQNEAQ (reference sequence).

The V call is TRBV7-8, the J call TRBJ2-5; no clear D. Trimming removed 1 base at V and 4 bases at J, with 13 bases between. CDR1 is SGHVS, CDR2 FQNEAQ, per germline. This CDR3 contains 15 residues. CDR3 amino acids: CASSLVQPKGETQYF. In nucleotides, the CDR3 is TGTGCCAGCAGCTTAGTACAGCCCAAAGGAGAGACCCAGTACTTC.

The chain employs TRBV3-1 (or the pseudogene TRBV3-2) and TRBJ2-4; a possible D gene is TRBD1 (6 bases). Germline CDR1 reads LGHDT; CDR2 reads YNNKEL (reference sequence). The CDR3 totals 18 residues. The ends were cut back, 4 bases at V and 0 bases at J, with 19 bases in the middle. The CDR3 DNA reads TGTGCCAGCAGCCTCCGACAGGAGAGGCCCTTAGCCAAAAACATTCAGTACTTC. Its translation is CASSLRQERPLAKNIQYF.

The chain is built from TRBV7-3 and TRBJ2-6; D ambiguous. V lost 5 bases and J 5 bases, leaving 16 bases between the germline ends. CDR1 SGHTA and CDR2 FQGTGA come from the germline V gene. The CDR3 sequence is 16 residues long. The CDR3 nucleotides are TGTGCCAGCAGCCCCGTCCCCTCCGGGTGGGCCAACGTCCTGACTTTC. It specifies CASSPVPSGWANVLTF.

The chain carries TRBV5-5 and TRBJ1-5; no clear D gene. The CDR3 consists of 15 residues. The V gene's germline CDR1 is SGHKS and CDR2 YYEKEE (reference sequence). V was pared by 0 bases and J by 3 bases, with 10 bases between. Here the CDR3 reads CASSLENRNNQPQHF. The CDR3, as DNA: TGTGCCAGCAGCTTGGAAAACAGAAACAATCAGCCCCAGCATTTT.

The rearrangement links TRBV5-4 to TRBJ1-1, with D unresolved. The CDR3 is made up of 16 amino acids. Trimming removed 5 bases at V and 0 bases at J, with 17 bases between. Germline CDR1 and CDR2: SGHNT and YYREEE (reference sequence). DNA for the CDR3: TGTGCCAGCAGTCCTCTAGCAACCGAGATGAACACTGAAGCTTTCTTT. This gives the protein CASSPLATEMNTEAFF. Together with reference TRBV5-4 and TRBJ1-1, the CDR3 gives the full variable domain: ETGVTQSPTHLIKTRGQQVTLRCSSQSGHNTVSWYQQALGQGPQFIFQYYREEENGRGNFPPRFSGLQFPNYSSELNVNALELDDSALYLCASSPLATEMNTEAFFGQGTRLTVV.

The gene calls are TRBV25-1 and TRBJ2-5; 10 bases are shared with TRBD2. This CDR3 spans 15 amino acids. Germline V gene lookup returns CDR1 MGHDK and CDR2 SYGVNS. V lost 5 bases to trimming and J lost 5 bases; unmatched junction nucleotides: 8. The CDR3 loop reads CASSKSGGAGETQYF. The DNA of the CDR3 is TGTGCCAGCAGTAAAAGCGGGGGGGCCGGGGAGACCCAGTACTTC.

This CDR3 reads CASSPLRGRNEQFF. CDR3 sequence (DNA): TGTGCCAGCAGTCCCCTCCGGGGAAGAAATGAGCAGTTCTTC. The chain is built from TRBV6-5 and TRBJ2-1; possible D gene TRBD2, 5 bases. The V end lost 5 bases, the J end lost 7 bases, and 15 bases lay between the germline ends. CDR1 and CDR2 (germline): MNHEY, SVGAGI. There are 14 residues in the CDR3.

J is TRBJ2-7 and V is TRBV7-9, with 8 bases lining up with TRBD1. CDR1 and CDR2 from the germline V gene are SEHNR and FQNEAQ (reference sequence). After removal of 5 bases from V and 7 bases from J, the junction contained 10 bases not matched to a gene. This CDR3 spans 14 amino acids. The CDR3 is CASSLDQGAEEQYF. The DNA of the CDR3 is TGTGCCAGCAGCCTCGATCAGGGGGCAGAGGAGCAGTACTTC.

J is TRBJ2-5 and V is TRBV19; weak D call: TRBD1 (6 bases). Germline CDR1 and CDR2: LNHDA and SQIVND (reference sequence). This CDR3 has 14 residues. The germline V and J ends were trimmed by 4 bases and 5 bases, with 14 bases remaining between them. CDR3 sequence (DNA): TGTGCCAGTAGTAATGGCAGGGGAAGGGAGACCCAGTACTTC. As protein: CASSNGRGRETQYF.

The rearrangement uses TRBV18 and TRBJ1-1; 8 bases are shared with TRBD1. The CDR3 loop spans 14 amino acids. Germline lookup yields CDR1 KGHSH and CDR2 LQKENI. The junction had 5 bases not matched to a gene; V was cut back by 3 bases and J by 5 bases. The CDR3 nucleotides read TGTGCCAGCTCACCCCCAGGGGGCAGAACTGAAGCTTTCTTT. Residues: CASSPPGGRTEAFF.